Sequencing of this TCR beta chain was carried out in a study of cytomegalovirus exposure and HLA in healthy donors (dated by TCRdb to 2016 to 2017). Some background on the complete study: An earlier analysis of several hundred of the donors reported approximately 300 Gb of sequence data and around 110 million unique TCR beta sequences from 150 million to 200 million T cells. About 310 gigabases of sequencing data and 70 million to 100 million unique TCR sequences were included in an early release covering about 600 HLA-typed donors. Of the roughly 400 genotyped donors, roughly 85% fell in the genetic ancestry cluster associated with self-reported Caucasian donors. The study aimed to test whether signatures of past pathogen exposure could be identified by cataloging public T cell receptors. Using immunosequencing, the study profiled T cell repertoires from about 650 subjects and related those repertoires to cytomegalovirus serostatus. In addition to the first cohort of around 670 subjects, a separate validation cohort of approximately 120 different subjects was used. To predict cytomegalovirus infection status, the study combined high-throughput TCR immunosequencing, statistical association of individual TCRs with disease status, and machine learning. In a later analysis, previously published TCR beta repertoires from about 670 donors were re-analyzed and high-resolution HLA genotyping was added so that TCR occurrence patterns could be studied. Rather than using new phenotypic data, the later analysis identified candidate immune exposures from TCR beta sequences and from how often those sequences occurred across donors. An earlier analysis of approximately 580 of the donors used high-throughput TCR beta sequencing to judge whether each TCR beta V gene segment behaved as functional or pseudogenic. Alongside the repertoire data, information on donor age, sex, ethnicity and CMV serostatus was compiled. Genome-wide SNP genotypes for about three fifths of the roughly 670 donors were used in a later genetic analysis, which treated that subset as a discovery cohort. Every repertoire in the discovery cohort had been generated on one and the same sequencing platform. Both class I and class II loci were covered by HLA typing, at four-digit resolution. The number of donors typed differed by locus, with about 629-640 for A, B, C, DRB1 and DQB1, 522 for DQA1, under 610 for DPA1, and under 490 for DPB1. Four or five DR-DQ haplotypes were handled as single units for association and clustering because linkage in the cohort was strong. On average, over 200,000 unique TCR beta nucleotide sequences were sequenced per donor among more than 350 genotyped donors of the cohort, with 15% to 20% of those sequences being non-productive.

From its cysteine to its phenylalanine, the CDR3 spans 16 amino acids. Here the CDR3 DNA is all that survives: 48 bases in frame from base 1. The germline V gene specifies ENHRY as CDR1 and SYGVKD as CDR2. Trimming takes 4 bases from V and 4 bases from J, and the germline ends sit 19 bases apart. Broad study findings and their caveats: In vitro tests confirmed that a few of the cytomegalovirus-associated TCR beta chains recognize cytomegalovirus antigens. In a later analysis, TCR association rates were found to vary across HLA loci, with the most associated TCRs seen for DRB1 alleles and the fewest for HLA-C alleles. The only immune exposure information available for the cohort was CMV serostatus. According to a later genetic analysis, donors in an Asian-associated ancestry cluster had fewer N-insertions in productive TCRs than the roughly 700-donor mean. A later analysis reported that several top co-occurrence clusters appeared linked to parvovirus B19, influenza, CMV and Epstein-Barr virus. It was suggested by the authors that the approach could potentially be generalized to other disease states and immunological phenotypes. The 87-base-pair reads could not distinguish some IMGT-functional V segments, including TRBV6-2 and TRBV6-3, so those segments were excluded. Because counts were too low, approximately 18 rarely observed V segments, including chromosome 9 orphons, were excluded from the earlier analysis of around 640 of the donors. V-gene and J-gene trimming of TCR beta chains was associated with a missense DCLRE1C variant in a later genetic analysis, and the association was replicated in an independent cohort. Cytomegalovirus status was reported to be diagnosed by the classifier with high specificity and sensitivity in both the original and validation cohorts. Sequencing depth was assumed to be roughly uniform across donors in the presence/absence analyses, though that assumption may not hold. In an earlier analysis of some 550 of the donors, most TCR beta V segments were observed in productive rearrangements about 87% or about 30% of the time, broadly matching IMGT annotations. In a later analysis, 15,000 to 20,000 TCR beta sequences were associated with specific HLA alleles at a false discovery rate of 0.05. The study listed 150 to 200 TCR beta chains as associated with cytomegalovirus. Across donors, most TCR sequences were observed very rarely, whereas some public TCRs were present in many individuals. A cluster of highly shared sequence variants was judged likely to be a technical artifact of the sequencing pipeline. Compared with equally common non-associated chains, HLA-associated TCR beta chains in a later analysis were more clonally expanded and had lower generation probabilities. A later analysis found that most CMV-associated TCR beta chains appeared HLA-restricted, with HLA associations seemingly driven largely by CMV exposure. When HLA alleles, especially DR and DQ, strongly co-occurred, TCR associations were difficult to assign to individual alleles. A further reported finding was that TCR beta sequences accurately predicted the HLA-A and HLA-B alleles for most subjects in the first cohort. Correlated functional status among segregating V segments might be attributable to linkage disequilibrium, but an unknown experimental factor could not be ruled out. In this cohort, only TCR beta chains were sequenced, and detectable features were limited by the absence of alpha or paired-chain data. Because some donors lacked HLA typing at each locus, the association tests relied only on the typed subset.

Preparation of the library involved the immunoSEQ multiplex PCR assay. For the multiplex PCR, a mixture combining 60 forward primers for TCR Vbeta segments and 13 reverse primers for TCR Jbeta segments was used. The CDR3 region of rearranged TCR beta genes was amplified from genomic DNA by a multiplex PCR assay. The Illumina HiSeq System was used to sequence the amplified TCR beta libraries as 87-base-pair reads. The study's own analysis went as follows. A later analysis tallied 75 million to 85 million unique TCR beta chains across the 550 to 850 repertoires, and some 10 million of those chains were shared by two or more donors. Raw reads were error-corrected and collapsed into unique sequences with a nearest-neighbor algorithm that merged closely related sequences to remove PCR and sequencing errors. To assign V, D and J gene segments, CDR3 sequences were aligned to IMGT reference sequences. For a sequence to be retained, at least a six-nucleotide match to both a V gene segment and a J gene segment was required. A rearrangement was called productive if the CDR3 had no stop codons and remained in frame with V and J, and every other rearrangement was called non-productive. CDR3 was defined according to IMGT convention as the region running from the second conserved V-encoded cysteine to the conserved J-encoded phenylalanine. The earlier analysis of fewer than 750 of the donors excluded sequences that lacked an unambiguous match to a single V gene segment. In an earlier analysis of roughly 500 of the donors, V segments were called functional above 56.7% productive rearrangements and were called segregating when the between-donor standard deviation exceeded 5%. A statistical classification framework was built for diagnosing cytomegalovirus status from the catalog of TCR beta chain sequences. V and J gene assignment, in a later analysis, came from comparing TCR nucleotide sequences with IMGT/GENE-DB human TR gene sequences. Using the TCRdist pipeline, a later analysis assigned CDR3 sequences along with most-parsimonious VDJ recombination scenarios. A later analysis defined each TCR beta chain by its CDR3 amino acid sequence plus V-gene family, and excluded reads lacking a unique V-gene family. As a way to deal with suspected cross-contamination and a sequencing artifact, a later analysis dropped more than 500 nucleotide sequences that were highly shared and had low generation probability. A later analysis calculated a clonal expansion index for each public chain from normalized within-repertoire ranks of inferred template counts. In a later analysis, generation probabilities were computed using a VDJ recombination model fitted to out-of-frame rearrangements, and the results were checked against IGoR. In a later analysis, hypergeometric tests were used to score TCR-TCR, TCR-HLA and TCR-CMV co-occurrence, with a repertoire-size bias correction applied to TCR pairs. To estimate false discovery rates, a later analysis permuted the HLA or CMV assignments 20 times. In a later analysis, co-occurring TCRs were grouped with DBSCAN, and TCRdist sequence similarity was added when clustering was performed within HLA-allele-positive subsets. For co-occurrence clustering, repertoires with fewer than 30,000 or more than 120,000 public chains were excluded, along with five or six repertoires with anomalous nucleotide sharing. In TCRdb, the immuneACCESS table is reduced to in-frame sequences with V and J assigned. These tables do not hold every clone; where another copy was compared, an unresolved V gene accounts for under half, and the others remain unexplained. V and J calls and clone size are those listed in that table; D and trimming were worked out from the DNA. The sample records about 120,000 clones, more than 60% of which are singletons. The ten most abundant clones make up approximately 2.5% of the sample.

A note on this clone: This clone's antigen is unknown. Base quality data are lacking; no much larger clone is found one base away.

The cohort comprised fewer than 750 healthy bone marrow donors. At the time of sampling, every cohort member was nominally healthy, though immune exposures that went unrecorded were likely present. The donor was CMV seropositive and belonged to the group of 250 to 350 seropositive cohort members. Each donor provided a peripheral blood sample, and peripheral blood mononuclear cells were used for TCR beta sequencing. Genomic DNA was extracted from the blood cell samples with the Qiagen DNeasy Blood Extraction Kit. The sequenced material came from PBMCs. The V gene is TRBV10-3 and the J gene is TRBJ1-2; TRBD1 could be the D gene, as 6 bases match. This TCR derives from a woman in her forties in good health and CMV-seropositive. CDR3 reads: CAISGQEIREGYGYTF. The DNA sequence reads TGTGCCATCAGTGGACAGGAGATTCGGGAAGGCTATGGCTACACCTTC.